This T cell receptor beta chain was captured in a study of T-cell reconstitution after alpha-beta-depleted transplantation in children. This sample's TCRbeta library carried unique molecular identifier barcodes. TCRdb fed the PCR reads into MiXCR, producing one record per CDR3 protein. The table has roughly 300,000 distinct CDR3 sequences, 10% seen once. The sample was PBMCs from the stem cell graft donor, taken from the stem cell graft. The TCR sequence derives from a human donor who donated a stem cell graft to a child with acute lymphoblastic leukemia.

CDR3 nucleotides: TGTGCCAGCAGCTTCAATGGACTAGCGGGGCCCACAGATACGCAGTATTTT. Translating it yields CASSFNGLAGPTDTQYF. The gene calls are TRBV5-6 and TRBJ2-3, with 12 bases fitting TRBD2. The CDR3 covers 17 residues. From germline, CDR1 is SGHDT and CDR2 YYEEEE. After removal of 2 bases from V and 2 bases from J, the junction contained 6 bases not matched to a gene.